This T cell receptor beta chain was captured in a study of identical twins. Findings and limits, study-wide: For out-of-frame alpha sequences shared by twins, low generation probability was in excess.

CDR1 and CDR2 from the germline V gene are SSHAT and FNYEAQ (reference sequence). The CDR3 length is 16 residues. TCRdb processed the 5' RACE reads anew with MiXCR; each CDR3 protein has one entry. The sample contains 700,000 or so distinct CDR3 sequences, more than 6.5% of which appear only once. The sample holds a few counts of this clonotype. Its target is not known. A read error may produce the germline difference seen at one junction end. These same data were also listed under a study on yellow fever vaccine responses in identical twins.

The chain has TRBV7-7 and TRBJ2-1; TRBD2 matches 9 bases. The TCR comes from a woman younger than 30 in good health. The material sequenced was PBMCs. The chain's CDR3 is CASSLEILAGVNEQFF. Written as DNA, the CDR3 is TGTGCTAGCAGCTTAGAGATTTTAGCGGGAGTTAATGAGCAGTTCTTC. The full variable domain, rest sourced from reference TRBV7-7 and TRBJ2-1, is GAGVSQSPRYKVTKRGQDVTLRCDPISSHATLYWYQQALGQGPEFLTYFNYEAQPDKSGLPSDRFSAERPEGSISTLTIQRTEQRDSAMYRCASSLEILAGVNEQFFGPGTRLTVL.